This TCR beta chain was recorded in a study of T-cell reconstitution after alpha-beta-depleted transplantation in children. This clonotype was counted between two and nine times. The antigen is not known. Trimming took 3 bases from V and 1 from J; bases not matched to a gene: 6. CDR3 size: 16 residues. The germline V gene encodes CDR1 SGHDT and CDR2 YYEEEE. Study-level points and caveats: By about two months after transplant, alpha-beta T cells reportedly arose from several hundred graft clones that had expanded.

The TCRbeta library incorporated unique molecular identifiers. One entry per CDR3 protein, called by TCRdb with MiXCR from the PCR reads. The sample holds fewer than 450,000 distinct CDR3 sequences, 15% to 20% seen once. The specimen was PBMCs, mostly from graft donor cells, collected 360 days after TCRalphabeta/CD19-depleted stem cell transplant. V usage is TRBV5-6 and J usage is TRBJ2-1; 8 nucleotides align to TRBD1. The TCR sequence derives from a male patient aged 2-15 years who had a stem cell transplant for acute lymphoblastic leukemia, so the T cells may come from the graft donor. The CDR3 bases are TGTGCCAGCAGCTGGGTTCGGACAGGGTCCTACAATGAGCAGTTCTTC. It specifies CASSWVRTGSYNEQFF.